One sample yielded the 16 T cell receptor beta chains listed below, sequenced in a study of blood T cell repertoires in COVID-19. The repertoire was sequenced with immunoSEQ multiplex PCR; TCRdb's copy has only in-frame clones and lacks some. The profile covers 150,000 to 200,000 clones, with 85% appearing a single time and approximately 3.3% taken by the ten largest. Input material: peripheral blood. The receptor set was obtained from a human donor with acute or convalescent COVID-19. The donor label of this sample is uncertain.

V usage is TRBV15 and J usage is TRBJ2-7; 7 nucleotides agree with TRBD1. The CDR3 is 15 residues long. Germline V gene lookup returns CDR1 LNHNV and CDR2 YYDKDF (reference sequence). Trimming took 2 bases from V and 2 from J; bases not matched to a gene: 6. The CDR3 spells CATSRMAGGAYEQYF. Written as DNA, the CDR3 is TGTGCCACCAGCAGAATGGCAGGGGGTGCCTACGAGCAGTACTTC.

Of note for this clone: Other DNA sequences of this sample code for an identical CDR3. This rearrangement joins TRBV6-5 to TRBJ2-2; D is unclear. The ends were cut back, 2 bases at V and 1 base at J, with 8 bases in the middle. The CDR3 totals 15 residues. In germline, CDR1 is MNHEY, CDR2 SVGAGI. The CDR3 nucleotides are TGTGCCAGCAGTTACGGCAGGTTGAACACCGGGGAGCTGTTTTTT. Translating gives CASSYGRLNTGELFF.

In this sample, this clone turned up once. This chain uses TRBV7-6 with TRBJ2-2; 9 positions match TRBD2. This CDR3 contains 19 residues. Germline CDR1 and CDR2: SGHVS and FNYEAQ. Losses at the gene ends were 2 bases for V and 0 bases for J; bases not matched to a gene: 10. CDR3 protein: CASSLTLVSGGANTGELFF. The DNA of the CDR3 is TGTGCCAGCAGCTTAACCCTAGTTAGCGGGGGTGCGAACACCGGGGAGCTGTTTTTT.

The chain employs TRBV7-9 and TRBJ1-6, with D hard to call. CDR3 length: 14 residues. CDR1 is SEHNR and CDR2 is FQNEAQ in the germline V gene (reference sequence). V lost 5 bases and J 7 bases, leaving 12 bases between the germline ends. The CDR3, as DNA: TGTGCCAGCAGCCCCCTCGGAGGGAATTCACCCCTCCACTTT. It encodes CASSPLGGNSPLHF.

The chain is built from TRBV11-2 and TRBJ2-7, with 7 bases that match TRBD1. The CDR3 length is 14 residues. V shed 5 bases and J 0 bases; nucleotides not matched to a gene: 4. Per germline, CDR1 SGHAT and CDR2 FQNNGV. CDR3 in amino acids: CASSRDSNSYEQYF. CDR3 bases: TGTGCCAGCAGCAGGGACAGTAACTCCTACGAGCAGTACTTC.

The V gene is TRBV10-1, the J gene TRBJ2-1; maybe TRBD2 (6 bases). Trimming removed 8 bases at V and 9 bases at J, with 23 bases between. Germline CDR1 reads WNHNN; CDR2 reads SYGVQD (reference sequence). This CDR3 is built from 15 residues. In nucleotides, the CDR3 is TGCGCCAGCCTTAGCGGAAGGGCAAGGATTGGTGAGCAGTTCTTC. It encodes CASLSGRARIGEQFF.

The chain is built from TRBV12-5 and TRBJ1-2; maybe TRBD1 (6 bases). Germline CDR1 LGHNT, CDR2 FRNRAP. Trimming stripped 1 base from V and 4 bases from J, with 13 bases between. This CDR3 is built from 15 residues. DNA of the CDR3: TGTGCTAGTGGTTTGGGGATCCGGGACATCTATGGCTACACCTTC. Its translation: CASGLGIRDIYGYTF.

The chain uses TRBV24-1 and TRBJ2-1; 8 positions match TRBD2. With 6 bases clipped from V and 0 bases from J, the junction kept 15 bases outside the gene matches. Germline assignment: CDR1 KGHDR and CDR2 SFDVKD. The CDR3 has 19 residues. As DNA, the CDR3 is TGTGCCACCAGTAAGGCTTTCCTAGCGGGTCCCTACTCCTACAATGAGCAGTTCTTC. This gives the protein CATSKAFLAGPYSYNEQFF.

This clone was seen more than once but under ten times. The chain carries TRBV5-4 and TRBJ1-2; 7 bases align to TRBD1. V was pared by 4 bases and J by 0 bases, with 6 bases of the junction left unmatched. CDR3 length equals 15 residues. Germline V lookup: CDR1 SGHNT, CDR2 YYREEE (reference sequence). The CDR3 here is CASSPDREANYGYTF. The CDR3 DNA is TGTGCCAGCAGCCCTGACAGGGAGGCTAACTATGGCTACACCTTC.

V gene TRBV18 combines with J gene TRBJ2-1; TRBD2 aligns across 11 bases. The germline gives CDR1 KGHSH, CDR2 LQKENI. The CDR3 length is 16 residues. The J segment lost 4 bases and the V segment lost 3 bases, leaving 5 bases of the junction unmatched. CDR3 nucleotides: TGTGCCAGCTCACCTCCGGGACTAGCGGTATACAATGAGCAGTTCTTC. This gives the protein CASSPPGLAVYNEQFF.

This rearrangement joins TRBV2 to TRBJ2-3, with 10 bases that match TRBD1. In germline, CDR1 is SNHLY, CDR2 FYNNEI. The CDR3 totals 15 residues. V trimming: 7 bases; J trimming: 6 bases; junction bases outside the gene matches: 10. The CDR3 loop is CASIFGTGEMDTQYF. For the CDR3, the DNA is TGTGCCAGCATCTTCGGGACAGGGGAGATGGATACGCAGTATTTT.

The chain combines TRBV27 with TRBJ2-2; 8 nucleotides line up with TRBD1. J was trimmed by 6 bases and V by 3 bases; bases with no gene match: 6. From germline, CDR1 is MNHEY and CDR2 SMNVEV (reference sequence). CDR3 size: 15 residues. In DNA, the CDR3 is TGTGCCAGCAGTTTCAGGGGGCGTGTGTCCGGGGAGCTGTTTTTT. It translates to CASSFRGRVSGELFF.

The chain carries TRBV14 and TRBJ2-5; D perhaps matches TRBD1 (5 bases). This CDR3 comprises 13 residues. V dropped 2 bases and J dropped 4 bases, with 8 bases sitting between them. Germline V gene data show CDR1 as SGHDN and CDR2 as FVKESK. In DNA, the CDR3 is TGTGCCAGCAGCCAACCAGGGATAGAGACCCAGTACTTC. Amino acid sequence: CASSQPGIETQYF.

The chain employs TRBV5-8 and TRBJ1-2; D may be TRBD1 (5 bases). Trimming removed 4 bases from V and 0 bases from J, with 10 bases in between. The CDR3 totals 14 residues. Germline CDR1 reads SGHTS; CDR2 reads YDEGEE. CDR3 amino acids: CASSLKTANYGYTF. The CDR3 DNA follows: TGTGCCAGCAGCCTAAAGACAGCTAACTATGGCTACACCTTC. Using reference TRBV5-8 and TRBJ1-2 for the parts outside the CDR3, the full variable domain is EAGVTQSPTHLIKTRGQQATLRCSPISGHTSVYWYQQALGLGLQFLLWYDEGEERNRGNFPPRFSGRQFPNYSSELNVNALELEDSALYLCASSLKTANYGYTFGSGTRLTVV.

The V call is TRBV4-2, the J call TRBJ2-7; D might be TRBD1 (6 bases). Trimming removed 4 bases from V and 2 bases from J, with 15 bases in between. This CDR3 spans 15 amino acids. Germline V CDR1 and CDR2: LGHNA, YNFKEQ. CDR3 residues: CASSLRGFGTYEQYF. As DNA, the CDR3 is TGTGCCAGCAGCCTCAGGGGATTTGGGACCTACGAGCAGTACTTC.

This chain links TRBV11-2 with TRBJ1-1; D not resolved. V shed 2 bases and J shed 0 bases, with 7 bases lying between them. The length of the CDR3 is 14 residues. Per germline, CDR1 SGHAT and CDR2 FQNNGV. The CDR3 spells CASSLSIMNTEAFF. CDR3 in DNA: TGTGCCAGCAGCTTAAGCATAATGAACACTGAAGCTTTCTTT.